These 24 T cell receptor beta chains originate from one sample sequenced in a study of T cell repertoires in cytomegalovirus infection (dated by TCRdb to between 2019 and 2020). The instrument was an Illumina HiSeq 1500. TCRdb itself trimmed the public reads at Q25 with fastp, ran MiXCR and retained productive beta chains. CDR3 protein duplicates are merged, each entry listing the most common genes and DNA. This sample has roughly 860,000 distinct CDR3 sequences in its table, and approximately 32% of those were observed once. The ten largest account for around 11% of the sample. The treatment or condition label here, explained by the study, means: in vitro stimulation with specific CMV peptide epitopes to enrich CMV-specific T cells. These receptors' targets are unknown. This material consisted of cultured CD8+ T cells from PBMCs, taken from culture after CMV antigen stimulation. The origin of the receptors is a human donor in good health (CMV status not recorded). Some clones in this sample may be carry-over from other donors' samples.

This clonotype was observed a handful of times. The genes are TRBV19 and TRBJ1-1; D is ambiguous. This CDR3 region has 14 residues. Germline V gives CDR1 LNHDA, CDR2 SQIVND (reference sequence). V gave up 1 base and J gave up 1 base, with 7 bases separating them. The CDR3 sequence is CASSIAPRNTEAFF. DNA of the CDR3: TGTGCCAGTAGTATAGCCCCGAGGAACACTGAAGCTTTCTTT. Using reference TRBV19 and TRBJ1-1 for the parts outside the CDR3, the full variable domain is DGGITQSPKYLFRKEGQNVTLSCEQNLNHDAMYWYRQDPGQGLRLIYYSQIVNDFQKGDIAEGYSVSREKKESFPLTVTSAQKNPTAFYLCASSIAPRNTEAFFGQGTRLTVV.

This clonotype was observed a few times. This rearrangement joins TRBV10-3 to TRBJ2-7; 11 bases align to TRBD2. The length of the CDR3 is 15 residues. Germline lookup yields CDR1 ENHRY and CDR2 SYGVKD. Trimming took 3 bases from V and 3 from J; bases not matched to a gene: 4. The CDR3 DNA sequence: TGTGCCATCAGTGATATTCTAGCGGGGGGCTACGAGCAGTACGTC. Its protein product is CAISDILAGGYEQYV.

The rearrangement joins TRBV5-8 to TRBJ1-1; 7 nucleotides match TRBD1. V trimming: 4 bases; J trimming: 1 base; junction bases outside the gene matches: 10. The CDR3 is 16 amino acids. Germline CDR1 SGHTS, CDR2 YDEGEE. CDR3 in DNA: TGTGCCAGCAGCCCCTTGACCGCAGGGGGGAACACTGAAGCTTTCTTT. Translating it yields CASSPLTAGGNTEAFF.

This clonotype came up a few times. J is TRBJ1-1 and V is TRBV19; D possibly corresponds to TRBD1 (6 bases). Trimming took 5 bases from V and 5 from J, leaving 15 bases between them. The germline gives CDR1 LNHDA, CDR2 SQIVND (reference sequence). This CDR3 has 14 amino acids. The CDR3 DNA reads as TGTGCCAGTAGTGGTCGGGAGGGGGTAACTGAAGCTTTCTTT. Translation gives CASSGREGVTEAFF.

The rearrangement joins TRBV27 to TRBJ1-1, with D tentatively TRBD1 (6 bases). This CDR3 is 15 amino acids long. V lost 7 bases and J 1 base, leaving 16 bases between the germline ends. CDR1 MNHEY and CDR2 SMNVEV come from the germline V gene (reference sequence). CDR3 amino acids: CASNPAGGWNTEAFF. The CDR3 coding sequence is TGTGCCAGCAATCCTGCTGGGGGCTGGAACACTGAAGCTTTCTTT.

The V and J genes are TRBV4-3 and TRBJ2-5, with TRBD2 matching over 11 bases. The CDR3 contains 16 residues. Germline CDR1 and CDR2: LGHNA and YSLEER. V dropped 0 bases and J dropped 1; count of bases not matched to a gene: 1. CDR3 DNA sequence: TGCGCCAGCAGCCAAGAACTAGCGGGGGCCCAAGAGACCCAGTACTTC. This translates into CASSQELAGAQETQYF.

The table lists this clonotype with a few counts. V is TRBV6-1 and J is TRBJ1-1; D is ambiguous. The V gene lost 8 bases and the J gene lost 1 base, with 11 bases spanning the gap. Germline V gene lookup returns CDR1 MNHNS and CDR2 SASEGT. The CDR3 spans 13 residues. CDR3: CASGQPGNTEAFF. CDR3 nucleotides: TGTGCCAGCGGGCAACCGGGGAACACTGAAGCTTTCTTT.

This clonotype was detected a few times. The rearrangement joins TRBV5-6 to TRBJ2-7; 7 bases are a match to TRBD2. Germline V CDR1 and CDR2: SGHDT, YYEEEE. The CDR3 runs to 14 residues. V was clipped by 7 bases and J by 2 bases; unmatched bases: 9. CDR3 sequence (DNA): TGTGCCAGCGGACGGGGGGAGTTTCCCTACGAGCAGTACTTC. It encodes CASGRGEFPYEQYF.

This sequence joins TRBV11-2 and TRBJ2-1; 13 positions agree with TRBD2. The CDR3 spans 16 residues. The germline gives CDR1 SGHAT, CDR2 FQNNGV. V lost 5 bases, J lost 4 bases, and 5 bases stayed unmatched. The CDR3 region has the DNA TGTGCCAGCAGCGGTGGGACTAGCGGGGAGTACAATGAGCAGTTCTTC. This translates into CASSGGTSGEYNEQFF.

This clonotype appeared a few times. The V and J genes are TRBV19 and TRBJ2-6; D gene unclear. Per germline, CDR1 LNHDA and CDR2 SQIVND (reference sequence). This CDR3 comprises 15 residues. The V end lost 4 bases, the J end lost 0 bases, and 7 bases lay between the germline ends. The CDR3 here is CASSTGLSGANVLTF. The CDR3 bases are TGTGCCAGTAGTACAGGCCTCTCTGGGGCCAACGTCCTGACTTTC.

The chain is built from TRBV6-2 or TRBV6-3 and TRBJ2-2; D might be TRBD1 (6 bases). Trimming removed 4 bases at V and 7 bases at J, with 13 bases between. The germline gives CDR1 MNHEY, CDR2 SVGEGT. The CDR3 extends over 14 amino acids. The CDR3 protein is CASSSMDSGGELFF. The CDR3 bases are TGTGCCAGCAGTTCCATGGACAGTGGCGGGGAGCTGTTTTTT.

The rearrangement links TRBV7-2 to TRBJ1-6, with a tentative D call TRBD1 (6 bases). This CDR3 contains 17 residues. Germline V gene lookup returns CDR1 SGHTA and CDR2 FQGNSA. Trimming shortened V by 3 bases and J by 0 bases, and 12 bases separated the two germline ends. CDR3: CASSLGTTYSYNSPLHF. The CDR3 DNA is TGTGCCAGCAGCTTGGGGACAACTTACTCCTATAATTCACCCCTCCACTTT.

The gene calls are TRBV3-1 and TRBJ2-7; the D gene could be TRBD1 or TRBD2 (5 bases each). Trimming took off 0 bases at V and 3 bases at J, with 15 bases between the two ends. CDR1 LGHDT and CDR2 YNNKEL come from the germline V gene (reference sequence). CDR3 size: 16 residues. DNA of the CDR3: TGTGCCAGCAGCCAAGATTACGGGACCGACTACTACGAGCAGTACTTC. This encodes CASSQDYGTDYYEQYF.

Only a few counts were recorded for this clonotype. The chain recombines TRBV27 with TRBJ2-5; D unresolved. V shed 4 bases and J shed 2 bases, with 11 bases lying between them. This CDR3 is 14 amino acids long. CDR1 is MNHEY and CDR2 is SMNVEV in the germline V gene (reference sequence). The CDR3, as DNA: TGTGCCAGCAGTTACCGGGCCAGACAAGAGACCCAGTACTTC. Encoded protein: CASSYRARQETQYF.

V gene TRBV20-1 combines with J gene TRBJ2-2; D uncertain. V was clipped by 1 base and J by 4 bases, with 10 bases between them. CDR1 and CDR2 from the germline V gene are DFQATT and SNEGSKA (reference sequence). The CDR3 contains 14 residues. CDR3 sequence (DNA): TGCAGTGCTAGAGTCGCTTCCACCACCGGGGAGCTGTTTTTT. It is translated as CSARVASTTGELFF.

The CDR3, as DNA: TGTGCCAGCAGTTCCTCCGGGTTTGGGGTAGATACGCAGTATTTT. Its translation is CASSSSGFGVDTQYF. The genes are TRBV27 and TRBJ2-3; D unresolved. Trimming took off 4 bases at V and 5 bases at J, with 16 bases between the two ends. This CDR3 region has 15 residues. The germline CDR1 and CDR2 sequences are MNHEY and SMNVEV (reference sequence).

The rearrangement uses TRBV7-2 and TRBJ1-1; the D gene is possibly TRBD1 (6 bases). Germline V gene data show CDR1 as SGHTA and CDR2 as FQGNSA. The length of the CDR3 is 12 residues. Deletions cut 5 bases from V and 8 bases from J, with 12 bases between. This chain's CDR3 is CASSMWGTEAFF. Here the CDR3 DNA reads TGTGCCAGCAGCATGTGGGGGACAGAAGCTTTCTTT. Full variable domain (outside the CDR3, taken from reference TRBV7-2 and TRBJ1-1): GAGVSQSPSNKVTEKGKDVELRCDPISGHTALYWYRQSLGQGLEFLIYFQGNSAPDKSGLPSDRFSAERTGGSVSTLTIQRTQQEDSAVYLCASSMWGTEAFFGQGTRLTVV.

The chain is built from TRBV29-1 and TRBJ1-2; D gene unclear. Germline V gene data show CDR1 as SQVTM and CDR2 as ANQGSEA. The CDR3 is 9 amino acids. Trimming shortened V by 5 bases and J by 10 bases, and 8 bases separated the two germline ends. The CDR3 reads CSVLPAYTF. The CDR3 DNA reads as TGCAGCGTTCTCCCGGCCTACACCTTC.

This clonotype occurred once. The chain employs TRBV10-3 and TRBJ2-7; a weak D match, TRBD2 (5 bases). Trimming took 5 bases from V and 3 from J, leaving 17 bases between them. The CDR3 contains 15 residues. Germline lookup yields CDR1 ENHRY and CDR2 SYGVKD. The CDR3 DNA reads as TGTGCCATCAGTCAACAAAGGCTAGGAGGCTACGAGCAGTACTTC. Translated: CAISQQRLGGYEQYF.

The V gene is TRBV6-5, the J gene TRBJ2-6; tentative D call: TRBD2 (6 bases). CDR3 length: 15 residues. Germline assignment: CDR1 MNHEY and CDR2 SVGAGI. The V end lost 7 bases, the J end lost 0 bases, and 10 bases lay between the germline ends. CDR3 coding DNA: TGTGCCAGCACCACGGGGGTCTCTGGGGCCAACGTCCTGACTTTC. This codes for CASTTGVSGANVLTF.

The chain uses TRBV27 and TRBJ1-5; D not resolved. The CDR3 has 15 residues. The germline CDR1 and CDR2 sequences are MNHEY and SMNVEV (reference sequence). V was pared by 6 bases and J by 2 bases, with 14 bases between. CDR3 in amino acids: CASRLRPLRNQPQHF. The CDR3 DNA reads TGTGCCAGCAGATTACGTCCTCTTCGCAATCAGCCCCAGCATTTT.

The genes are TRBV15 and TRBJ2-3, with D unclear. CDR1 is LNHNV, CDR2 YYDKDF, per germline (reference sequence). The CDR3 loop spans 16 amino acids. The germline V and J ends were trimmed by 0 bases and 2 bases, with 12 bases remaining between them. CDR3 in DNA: TGTGCCACCAGCAGAGAACGCAGCTCCCTCACAGATACGCAGTATTTT. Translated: CATSRERSSLTDTQYF. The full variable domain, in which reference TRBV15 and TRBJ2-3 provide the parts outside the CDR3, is DAMVIQNPRYQVTQFGKPVTLSCSQTLNHNVMYWYQQKSSQAPKLLFHYYDKDFNNEADTPDNFQSRRPNTSFCFLDIRSPGLGDTAMYLCATSRERSSLTDTQYFGPGTRLTVL.

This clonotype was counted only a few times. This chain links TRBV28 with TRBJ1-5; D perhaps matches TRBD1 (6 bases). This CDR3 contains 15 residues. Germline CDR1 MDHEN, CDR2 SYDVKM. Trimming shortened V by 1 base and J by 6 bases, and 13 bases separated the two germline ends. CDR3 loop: CASSLSSRGVQPQHF. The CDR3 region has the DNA TGTGCCAGCAGTTTATCGTCCAGGGGTGTTCAGCCCCAGCATTTT.

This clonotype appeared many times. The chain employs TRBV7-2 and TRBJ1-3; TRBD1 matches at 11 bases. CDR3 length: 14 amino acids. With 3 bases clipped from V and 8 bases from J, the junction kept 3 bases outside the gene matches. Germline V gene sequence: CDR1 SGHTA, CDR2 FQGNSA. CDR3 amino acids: CASSFGTGGDTIYF. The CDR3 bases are TGTGCCAGCAGCTTCGGGACAGGGGGAGACACCATATATTTT.